These 6 T cell receptor beta chains share one sample of origin, sequenced in a study of technical replicates of blood from four donors (dated by TCRdb to the late 2010s). Library method: the immunoSEQ multiplex PCR assay. The table comes from immuneACCESS by way of TCRdb, which keeps in-frame sequences with V and J called. Part of the clones is missing from these tables; in studies checked, under half for an unresolved V gene and the rest for unknown reasons. The sample table shows more than 65,000 clones, and around 90% are seen once. Around 0.37% of the sample is held by the ten biggest clonotypes. The sample taken for sequencing was T cells isolated from PBMCs. The receptor source for this set is a human donor in good health.

The chain recombines TRBV19 with TRBJ1-3, with 10 bases aligning to TRBD1. Germline V gene sequence: CDR1 LNHDA, CDR2 SQIVND (reference sequence). The J segment lost 6 bases and the V segment lost 10 bases, leaving 6 bases of the junction unmatched. The length of the CDR3 is 13 residues. The CDR3 coding sequence is TGTGCCATCCGGGACAGGGGCCCAAACACCATATATTTT. Its protein is CAIRDRGPNTIYF.

This chain joins TRBV7-9 and TRBJ2-3, with D uncertain. V shed 2 bases and J shed 4 bases, with 4 bases lying between them. The germline CDR1 and CDR2 sequences are SEHNR and FQNEAQ (reference sequence). The CDR3 has 12 amino acids. The CDR3 DNA follows: TGTGCCAGCAGCTTATTATCAGATACGCAGTATTTT. Translation: CASSLLSDTQYF.

J is TRBJ1-1 and V is TRBV19; TRBD1 matches 10 bases. The V gene end was trimmed by 5 bases and the J gene end by 7 bases; junction bases not matched to a gene: 7. Germline values: CDR1 LNHDA, CDR2 SQIVND (reference sequence). The CDR3 extends over 14 amino acids. The chain's CDR3 is CASSPKTGGSEAFF. In DNA, the CDR3 is TGTGCCAGTAGTCCGAAGACAGGGGGCAGTGAAGCTTTCTTT.

In its sample, this clone was seen once. The gene calls are TRBV19 and TRBJ1-2, with D uncertain. Germline assignment: CDR1 LNHDA and CDR2 SQIVND (reference sequence). The V end was cut by 4 bases, the J end by 0 bases, with 9 bases between. The CDR3 consists of 14 residues. In nucleotides, the CDR3 is TGTGCCAGTAGTAAGCGGCGGGCTAACTATGGCTACACCTTC. It codes for CASSKRRANYGYTF.

The chain has TRBV11-3 and TRBJ1-3; D gene unclear. V lost 3 bases and J lost 0, with 9 bases in between. The V gene's germline CDR1 is SGHNT and CDR2 YENEEA. CDR3 length equals 15 residues. CDR3 nucleotides: TGTGCCAGCAGCTTTGTCTCGGGCTCTGGAAACACCATATATTTT. Its protein product is CASSFVSGSGNTIYF.

The V gene is TRBV5-6, the J gene TRBJ1-1; no clear D. V was clipped by 2 bases and J by 6 bases, with 5 bases between them. CDR3 size: 11 residues. Germline V lookup: CDR1 SGHDT, CDR2 YYEEEE. CDR3 in amino acids: CASSFSAEAFF. The DNA for the CDR3 is TGTGCCAGCAGCTTTAGCGCTGAAGCTTTCTTT.